Presented here are 19 T cell receptor beta chains from one specimen sequenced in a study of T cell responses to AZD1222 COVID-19 vaccine listed by TCRdb under 2021. Library construction relied on the immunoSEQ multiplex PCR assay. The table comes from immuneACCESS by way of TCRdb, which keeps in-frame sequences with V and J called. Part of the clones is missing from these tables; in studies checked, under half for an unresolved V gene and the rest for unknown reasons. Counted in this sample were some 170,000 clones; roughly 88% of them appeared once. The leading ten clones occupy 4% to 5.5% of the sample. Read against the paper, the sample's time point label means: about 28 days (+/-7) after the second vaccine dose. The sample in question was peripheral blood, obtained 28 days after the second AZD1222 dose. The source is an adult who received the AZD1222 COVID-19 vaccine.

This clone came up once. The genes are TRBV10-3 and TRBJ2-2; 12 bases align to TRBD1. The CDR3 is 15 amino acids. Trimming cost V 7 bases and J 6 bases; bases outside gene matches: 6. Germline CDR1 and CDR2: ENHRY and SYGVKD. The CDR3 coding sequence is TGTGCCATCACTGGGGACAGGGGGCGCGCCGGGGAGCTGTTTTTT. Translation gives CAITGDRGRAGELFF.

The gene calls are TRBV7-2 and TRBJ2-5; perhaps TRBD2 as D (5 bases). Germline CDR1 SGHTA, CDR2 FQGNSA. CDR3 length equals 13 residues. V lost 6 bases to trimming and J lost 5 bases, with 13 bases between them. The CDR3 sequence: CASRPTSMETQYF. In DNA, the CDR3 is TGTGCCAGCAGGCCCACTAGTATGGAGACCCAGTACTTC.

The chain joins TRBV6-5 to TRBJ1-4; D unresolved. Germline values: CDR1 MNHEY, CDR2 SVGAGI. The CDR3 has 16 residues. Trimming cost V 0 bases and J 10 bases, with 18 bases left between them. CDR3 residues: CASSYSRPGWSGKLFF. The DNA of the CDR3 is TGTGCCAGCAGTTACTCCCGCCCCGGCTGGTCGGGAAAACTGTTTTTT.

The genes are TRBV5-6 and TRBJ1-6, with unresolved D. There are 16 residues in the CDR3. Trimming cost V 2 bases and J 0 bases, with 9 bases left between them. Germline-derived CDR1 and CDR2 are SGHDT and YYEEEE. CDR3 protein: CASSFDASSYNSPLHF. The CDR3 coding sequence is TGTGCCAGCAGCTTCGACGCCAGCTCCTATAATTCACCCCTCCACTTT.

J is TRBJ2-7 and V is TRBV24-1; TRBD1 is a possible D gene (6 bases). The germline V and J ends were trimmed by 4 bases and 2 bases, with 11 bases remaining between them. The CDR3 is 14 amino acids. Germline V gene sequence: CDR1 KGHDR, CDR2 SFDVKD. The CDR3 spells CATSDSGHPYEQYF. CDR3 coding DNA: TGTGCCACCAGTGACTCGGGACACCCCTACGAGCAGTACTTC.

V gene TRBV2 combines with J gene TRBJ1-1; D call uncertain. CDR1 and CDR2 from the germline V gene are SNHLY and FYNNEI. The CDR3 extends over 13 amino acids. With 8 bases removed from V and 1 base from J, the gap between germline ends came to 11 bases. CDR3 sequence reads: CASQQPPNTEAFF. The DNA for the CDR3 is TGTGCCAGCCAACAGCCTCCGAACACTGAAGCTTTCTTT.

In nucleotides, the CDR3 is TGTGCCAGCAAGTTCGGTTCGTACAATGAGCAGTTCTTC. This sequence encodes CASKFGSYNEQFF. This rearrangement joins TRBV12-3 or TRBV12-4 to TRBJ2-1; no reliable D call. The CDR3 covers 13 residues. Trimming cost V 7 bases and J 4 bases, with 11 bases left between them.

This rearrangement joins TRBV5-4 to TRBJ1-2; no firm D call. The CDR3 spans 13 residues. Germline assignment: CDR1 SGHNT and CDR2 YYREEE (reference sequence). The ends were cut back, 5 bases at V and 1 base at J, with 9 bases in the middle. CDR3 bases: TGTGCCAGCAGAGATACAGTTAACTATGGCTACACCTTC. Its protein is CASRDTVNYGYTF.

This chain links TRBV27 with TRBJ2-5, with TRBD2 identical over 10 bases. This CDR3 has 16 amino acids. The germline gives CDR1 MNHEY, CDR2 SMNVEV (reference sequence). The V gene end was trimmed by 1 base and the J gene end by 4 bases; junction bases not matched to a gene: 6. The CDR3 region has the DNA TGTGCCAGCAGTTTATTAGTAGCGGGGGGAGTAGAGACCCAGTACTTC. It codes for CASSLLVAGGVETQYF.

This rearrangement joins TRBV2 to TRBJ2-3; 9 positions match TRBD2. This CDR3 contains 15 residues. The V and J ends lost 5 bases and 4 bases, in that order; junction bases with no gene match: 7. In germline, CDR1 is SNHLY, CDR2 FYNNEI. The CDR3: CASSRGGAGADTQYF. The CDR3 DNA sequence: TGTGCCAGCAGTCGCGGGGGGGCCGGGGCAGATACGCAGTATTTT.

The chain recombines TRBV19 with TRBJ1-6, with TRBD1 as a possible D gene (5 bases). V gave up 3 bases and J gave up 6 bases, with 9 bases separating them. The CDR3 totals 14 residues. Germline values: CDR1 LNHDA, CDR2 SQIVND (reference sequence). The CDR3 sequence is CASSIRQLNSPLHF. Written as DNA, the CDR3 is TGTGCCAGTAGTATCAGACAGCTTAATTCACCCCTCCACTTT.

About this clone: At one end the junction does not follow the germline gene, possibly because of a read error. This chain joins TRBV12-5 and TRBJ1-5; D is perhaps TRBD1 (5 bases). Germline CDR1 and CDR2: LGHNT and FRNRAP. This CDR3 has 12 amino acids. The chain's CDR3 is CASGSGTQLQHF. CDR3 DNA sequence: TGTGCTAGTGGGTCCGGGACTCAGCTCCAGCATTTT.

The chain couples TRBV5-8 to TRBJ2-4, with D tentatively TRBD1 (6 bases). The CDR3 runs to 13 residues. The ends were cut back, 1 base at V and 7 bases at J, with 9 bases in the middle. Germline values: CDR1 SGHTS, CDR2 YDEGEE. This CDR3 reads CASSLTGNNIQYF. CDR3 nucleotide sequence: TGTGCCAGCAGCTTGACAGGGAACAACATTCAGTACTTC.

This sequence joins TRBV29-1 and TRBJ2-3; D is possibly TRBD2 (6 bases). Per the germline V gene, CDR1 is SQVTM and CDR2 is ANQGSEA. Trimming removed 3 bases at V and 0 bases at J, with 10 bases between. CDR3 size: 14 residues. CDR3 protein: CSVDREDSTDTQYF. In nucleotides, the CDR3 is TGCAGCGTTGACAGGGAGGATAGCACAGATACGCAGTATTTT.

The genes are TRBV7-2 and TRBJ2-1; D may be TRBD2 (7 bases). The V gene lost 5 bases and the J gene lost 5 bases, with 19 bases spanning the gap. Germline lookup yields CDR1 SGHTA and CDR2 FQGNSA. The CDR3 totals 16 residues. CDR3 in amino acids: CASSPLRRGGHNEQFF. The DNA of the CDR3 is TGTGCCAGCAGCCCTCTTAGGAGGGGGGGCCACAATGAGCAGTTCTTC.

This sequence joins TRBV7-2 and TRBJ1-1, with D possibly matching TRBD1 (5 bases). Trimming cost V 1 base and J 5 bases, with 8 bases left between them. Germline CDR1 SGHTA, CDR2 FQGNSA. This CDR3 has 13 amino acids. The CDR3 protein is CASSLDRGTEAFF. The CDR3 nucleotides are TGTGCCAGCAGCTTAGATCGGGGGACTGAAGCTTTCTTT.

The V and J genes are TRBV5-6 and TRBJ1-2; 7 bases map to TRBD1. Germline CDR1 reads SGHDT; CDR2 reads YYEEEE. The CDR3 is 14 amino acids. The ends lost 5 bases at V and 3 bases at J; junction bases unmatched: 7. The CDR3 nucleotides are TGTGCCAGCAGACCGCGACAGGGATACTATGGCTACACCTTC. It specifies CASRPRQGYYGYTF.

The chain has TRBV13 and TRBJ1-3; TRBD1 matches at 8 bases. V gave up 5 bases and J gave up 3 bases; unmatched junction bases: 12. The CDR3 totals 17 residues. Germline V lookup: CDR1 PRHDT, CDR2 FYEKMQ (reference sequence). The CDR3 DNA follows: TGTGCCAGCAGCCCGAACCCTACAGGGGGATTTGGAAACACCATATATTTT. The encoded protein is CASSPNPTGGFGNTIYF.

The V call is TRBV7-3, the J call TRBJ2-3; TRBD2 agrees at 15 bases. Germline CDR1 is SGHTA and CDR2 is FQGTGA. Trimming took 6 bases from V and 3 from J; bases not matched to a gene: 4. The CDR3 spans 16 residues. The CDR3 reads CASSFGTSGGTDTQYF. For the CDR3, the DNA is TGTGCCAGCAGTTTCGGGACTAGCGGGGGGACAGATACGCAGTATTTT.